This TCR beta chain was retrieved from a study of blood T cell repertoires in COVID-19. Study context: Sources were T cells, B-cell-depleted T cells, or PBMCs; the material itself was cDNA or gDNA.

Membership in each cohort depended on participant-reported clinical history. Germline CDR1 reads LNHDA; CDR2 reads SQIVND (reference sequence). The CDR3 has 14 amino acids. V was pared by 2 bases and J by 5 bases, with 12 bases between. Some clones are missing from TCRdb's copy, which holds only in-frame ones; the method was immunoSEQ multiplex PCR. Of some 250,000 clones listed, around 90% are singletons. This sequence was found in a woman aged 40 to 49 with acute COVID-19. This chain joins TRBV19 and TRBJ1-1, with D tentatively TRBD1 (5 bases). Sequenced sample: PBMCs or T cells enriched from blood (not recorded which). CDR3 DNA: TGTGCCAGTAGTATAATAGGGGTTTATACTGAAGCTTTCTTT. It encodes CASSIIGVYTEAFF.